This entry describes one T cell receptor beta chain. Antigen: not known. These data are taken from a study of PD-L1 blockade in urothelial cancer. For the study at large: Per blood sample, T cells had a median of roughly 150,000.

Germline CDR1 is MNHNS and CDR2 is SASEGT. V was trimmed by 0 bases and J by 2 bases, leaving 8 bases between them. The CDR3 runs 15 residues. Whole-study results and caveats: Durable-benefit patients showed greater tumor-associated blood clone expansion at 3 weeks.

Here immunoSEQ multiplex PCR was the method, and the copy in TCRdb shows in-frame clones only, minus some. The profile covers around 130,000 clones, with about four fifths appearing a single time and roughly 3.5% taken by the ten largest. The time point: pretreatment peripheral blood. This receptor was taken from a middle-aged man with urothelial cancer. Sequenced here: PBMCs, sampled around atezolizumab (anti-PD-L1) treatment. The chain carries TRBV6-1 and TRBJ2-1; unclear D gene. The DNA of the CDR3 is TGTGCCAGCAGTGAAGCGCTACGCACCTACAATGAGCAGTTCTTC. The encoded protein is CASSEALRTYNEQFF.